A selection of T cell receptor beta chains follows, all from one sample in a study of OX40 agonist ivuxolimab in advanced cancers. Measured with immunoSEQ multiplex PCR; TCRdb has only the in-frame clones, and not every one. The sample lists roughly 70,000 clones; 88% were seen once. The sequences come from CD4+ or CD8+ T cells sorted from blood, collected in a trial of the OX40 agonist ivuxolimab. The receptor source for this set is an adult with an advanced solid tumor such as melanoma, head and neck, liver or kidney cancer. Each CDR3 is given with its conserved first and last residue. D genes are given only for firm matches. Not every row has a clone size; where given, it reads once, few, many or a size class.

TRBJ1-5 | NA | NA | TRBV15 | TGTGCCACCAGCAGAGTTGTCGCGCGCAGGGGCAATCAGCCCCAGCATTTT | CATSRVVARRGNQPQHF
TRBJ1-4 | NA | NA | TRBV6-6 | TGTGCCAGCAGTTATCAGGGGTCCCTTAATGAAAAACTGTTTTTT | CASSYQGSLNEKLFF
TRBJ2-7 | NA | NA | TRBV28 | TGTGCCAGCAGTTTAAACAGGCCCCCCTACGAGCAGTACTTC | CASSLNRPPYEQYF
TRBJ2-2 | TRBD2 | NA | TRBV11-3 | TGTGCCAGCAGCCAACTTTTAGCTAGCGGCACCGGGGAGCTGTTTTTT | CASSQLLASGTGELFF
TRBJ1-2 | TRBD1 | NA | TRBV4-3 | TGCGCCAGCAGCCAAAGCTACTCAACGACAGGGGGCCATGGCTACACCTTC | CASSQSYSTTGGHGYTF
TRBJ1-5 | NA | few | TRBV5-1 | TGCGCCAGCAGCCCTGCCGGGAATCAGCCCCAGCATTTT | CASSPAGNQPQHF
TRBJ2-2 | NA | medium-sized | TRBV5-1 | TGCGCCAGCAGCCCCTCGTTCACCGGGGAGCTGTTTTTT | CASSPSFTGELFF
TRBJ1-4 | NA | NA | TRBV6-4 | TGTGCCAGCAGTGAGGTCGTTGGAGAGGAAAAACTGTTTTTT | CASSEVVGEEKLFF
TRBJ2-1 | NA | once | TRBV29-1 | TGCAGCGTGGCCCAGGGACGGCCTCTCCAGTTCTTC | CSVAQGRPLQFF
TRBJ2-7 | TRBD1 | NA | TRBV7-8 | TGTGCCAGCAGCCATTGGTGGGACAGCTCCTACGAGCAGTACTTC | CASSHWWDSSYEQYF
TRBJ2-2 | NA | NA | TRBV28 | TGTGCCGTAAATAAGGACACCGGGGAGCTGTTTTTT | CAVNKDTGELFF
TRBJ2-1 | NA | once | TRBV27 | TGTGCCAGCCTTAGCGGAAGGAGCAATGAGCAGTTCTTC | CASLSGRSNEQFF
TRBJ1-4 | NA | NA | TRBV5-6 | TGTGCCAGCAGCTTGGACAGGACACGGGGAACTAATGAAAAACTGTTTTTT | CASSLDRTRGTNEKLFF
TRBJ1-1 | NA | NA | TRBV13 | TGTGCCAGCAGAGCCGGGCCAAGGGGTGAAGCTTTCTTT | CASRAGPRGEAFF
TRBJ2-1 | TRBD2 | once | TRBV7-6 | TGTGCCAGCAGCTTATCCCCAGTCTGGACTAGCGGGAGCTCCTACAATGAGCAGTTCTTC | CASSLSPVWTSGSSYNEQFF
TRBJ2-7 | TRBD1 | once | TRBV5-1 | TGCGCCAGCAGCTTTACAGGGGGCGCATACGAGCAGTACTTC | CASSFTGGAYEQYF
TRBJ1-5 | TRBD1 | NA | TRBV9 | TGTGCCAGCAGCGTCACCGGGACAGCGGATCAGCCCCAGCATTTT | CASSVTGTADQPQHF
TRBJ2-1 | NA | NA | TRBV7-2 | TGTGCCAGCAGCCTGGGACCTCTCAATGAGCAGTTCTTC | CASSLGPLNEQFF
TRBJ2-1 | TRBD2 | NA | TRBV25-1 | TGTGCCAGCAGTGTTACTAGCGCCGTGTCGTTCTTC | CASSVTSAVSFF
TRBJ1-3 | NA | NA | TRBV2 | TGTGCCAGCAGCGGCCGGACAGCCTCTGGAAACACCATATATTTT | CASSGRTASGNTIYF
TRBJ2-7 | TRBD1 | NA | TRBV6-1 | TGTGCCAGCAGTTCTTACCCGGGACAGGGTTACGAGCAGTACTTC | CASSSYPGQGYEQYF
TRBJ2-3 | NA | NA | TRBV7-3 | TGTGCCAGCAGCTTAAGGTGGAGAGATACGCAGTATTTT | CASSLRWRDTQYF
TRBJ2-7 | TRBD1 | NA | TRBV2 | TGTGCCAGCGGGATGGGACAGGGGTCGTACGAGCAGTACTTC | CASGMGQGSYEQYF
TRBJ2-2 | NA | NA | TRBV5-4 | TGTGCCAGCAGCCCCCCAGGTAGCCCCGGCACCGGGGAGCTGTTTTTT | CASSPPGSPGTGELFF